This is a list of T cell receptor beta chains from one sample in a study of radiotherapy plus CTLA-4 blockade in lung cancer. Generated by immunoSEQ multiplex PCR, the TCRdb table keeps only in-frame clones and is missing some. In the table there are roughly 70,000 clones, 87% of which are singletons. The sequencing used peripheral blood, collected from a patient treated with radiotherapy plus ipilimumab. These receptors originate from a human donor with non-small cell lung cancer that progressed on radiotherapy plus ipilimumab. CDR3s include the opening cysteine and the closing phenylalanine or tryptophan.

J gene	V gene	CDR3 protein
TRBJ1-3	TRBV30	CAWSGAGETGNTIYF
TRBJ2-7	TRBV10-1	CASSESRGSSYEQYF
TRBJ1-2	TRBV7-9	CASSFPDRNGYTF
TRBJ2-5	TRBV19	CASSKDETQYF
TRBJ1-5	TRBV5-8	CASSLDSNQPQHF
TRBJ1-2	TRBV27	CASSLSTGSYGYTF
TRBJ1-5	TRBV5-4	CASSLWGNQPQHF
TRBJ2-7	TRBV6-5	CASLYSSNEQYF
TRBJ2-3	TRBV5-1	CASSLRTETDTQYF
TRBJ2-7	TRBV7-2	CASSLVAESSYEQYF
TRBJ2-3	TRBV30	CAWSGRLDDTQYF
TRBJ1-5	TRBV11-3	CASSLNPGSAYQPQHF
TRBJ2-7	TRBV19	CASSIDLRGSYEQYF
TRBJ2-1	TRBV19	CASSISTSGEQFF
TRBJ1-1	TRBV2	CASSPGQGTLRAFF
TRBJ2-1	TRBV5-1	CASSPVTSATTYNEQFF
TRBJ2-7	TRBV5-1	CASSLAQRAHEQYF
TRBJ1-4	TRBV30	CAWSVLGGVGNEKLFF
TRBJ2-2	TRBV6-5	CASSSPRGPRWELFF
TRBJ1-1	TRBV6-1	CASSLTGLTEAFF
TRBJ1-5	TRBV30	CAWETTGGGNQPQHF
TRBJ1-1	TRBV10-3	CAISEGSGEAFF
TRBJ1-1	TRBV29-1	CSVEDGTEAFF
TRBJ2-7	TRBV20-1	CSAGNYEQYF
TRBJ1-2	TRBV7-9	CASSPTAVNYGYTF
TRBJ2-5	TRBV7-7	CASSPGLATSQYF
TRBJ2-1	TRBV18	CASSPRDEQFF
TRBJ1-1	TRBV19	CATRDRGSSGNTEAFF
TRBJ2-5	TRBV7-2	CASSREGGLQETQYF
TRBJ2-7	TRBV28	CASSFVTGSSYEQYF
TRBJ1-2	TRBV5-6	CASSLTGGVAYGHTF
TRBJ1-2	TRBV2	CASSEALGGHYGYTF
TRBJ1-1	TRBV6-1	CASSEWGTGEAFF
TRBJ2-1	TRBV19	CASSINHPGQNNEQFF
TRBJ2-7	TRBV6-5	CASSSSGTQSYEQYF
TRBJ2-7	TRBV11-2	CASSLEARNYEQYF
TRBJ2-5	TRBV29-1	CSVGGSGSGETQYF
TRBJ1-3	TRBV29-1	CSAGGGAGNTIYF
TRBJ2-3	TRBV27	CASAAGVAGNTQYF
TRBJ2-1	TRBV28	CASRSGGAYGSNEQFF
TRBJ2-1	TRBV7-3	CASSLNGGVNEQFF
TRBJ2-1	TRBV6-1	CASSDIGGYEQFF
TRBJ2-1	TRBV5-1	CASSRGTSGTGEQFF
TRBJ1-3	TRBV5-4	CASSLALAGGTGNTIYF
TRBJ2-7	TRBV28	CASSLFLQGSTYEQYF
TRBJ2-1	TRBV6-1	CAGRGAREHEQFF